These 24 T cell receptor beta chains came from one sample sequenced in a study of OX40 agonist ivuxolimab in advanced cancers. The repertoire was sequenced with immunoSEQ multiplex PCR; TCRdb's copy has only in-frame clones and lacks some. In the table there are some 60,000 clones, approximately 86% of which are singletons. Sample: CD4+ or CD8+ T cells sorted from blood, taken in a trial of the OX40 agonist ivuxolimab. These receptors all come from an adult with an advanced solid tumor such as melanoma, head and neck, liver or kidney cancer.

The genes are TRBV4-1 and TRBJ2-1; 8 nucleotides line up with TRBD2. The length of the CDR3 is 19 residues. Unmatched junction bases numbered 19, after V lost 6 bases and J lost 3 bases. Germline CDR1 is MGHRA and CDR2 is YSYEKL. The CDR3 spells CASRGGDGSGKIRYNEQFF. The CDR3 DNA reads TGCGCCAGCAGAGGGGGGGATGGTAGCGGGAAGATTCGCTACAATGAGCAGTTCTTC.

This rearrangement joins TRBV11-2 to TRBJ1-4; D uncertain. The V end lost 1 base, the J end lost 10 bases, and 10 bases lay between the germline ends. There are 13 residues in the CDR3. Germline CDR1 SGHAT, CDR2 FQNNGV. The DNA for the CDR3 is TGTGCCAGCAGCTTAGTGGCAGAGGGAAAACTGTTTTTT. Translated, it gives CASSLVAEGKLFF.

The chain couples TRBV10-3 to TRBJ1-2, with a possible D match to TRBD1 (5 bases). CDR1 is ENHRY, CDR2 SYGVKD, per germline. The CDR3 extends over 14 amino acids. The ends were cut back, 4 bases at V and 3 bases at J, with 12 bases in the middle. The CDR3 reads CAISGGAPDYGYTF. In nucleotides, the CDR3 is TGTGCCATCAGTGGAGGGGCGCCCGACTATGGCTACACCTTC.

The chain uses TRBV4-1 and TRBJ2-5; D possibly matches TRBD1 or TRBD2 (5 bases each). Deletions cut 3 bases from V and 7 bases from J, with 18 bases between. Germline V gene lookup returns CDR1 MGHRA and CDR2 YSYEKL. The CDR3 has 15 residues. In DNA form, the CDR3 reads TGCGCCAGCAGCCAGGATAAGGCGCCGAGGGGGACCCAGTACTTC. It translates to CASSQDKAPRGTQYF.

V gene TRBV18 combines with J gene TRBJ2-1; perhaps TRBD1 as D (5 bases). The CDR3 has 15 amino acids. Germline V CDR1 and CDR2: KGHSH, LQKENI. V gave up 2 bases and J gave up 0 bases, with 8 bases separating them. In DNA, the CDR3 is TGTGCCAGCTCACCAGGGGCTAGCTCCTACAATGAGCAGTTCTTC. This sequence encodes CASSPGASSYNEQFF.

CDR3 sequence reads: CASSLAGATGELFF. In DNA form, the CDR3 reads TGCGCCAGCAGCTTGGCGGGAGCAACCGGGGAGCTGTTTTTT. The chain is built from TRBV5-1 and TRBJ2-2; D might be TRBD2 (6 bases). V was shortened by 0 bases and J by 5 bases, with 8 bases between the two germline ends. This CDR3 is 14 amino acids long. The germline CDR1 and CDR2 sequences are SGHRS and YFSETQ.

The rearrangement joins TRBV25-1 to TRBJ2-7; 7 nucleotides line up with TRBD1. The CDR3 runs to 14 residues. Germline V lookup: CDR1 MGHDK, CDR2 SYGVNS. The V segment lost 2 bases and the J segment 5 bases; nucleotides outside the gene matches: 6. The CDR3 here is CASSEPGTAHEQYF. CDR3 nucleotides: TGTGCCAGCAGTGAACCTGGGACAGCGCACGAGCAGTACTTC.

The J gene is TRBJ2-2, the V gene TRBV27, with 7 bases aligning to TRBD2. The CDR3 is 14 amino acids. Germline CDR1 MNHEY, CDR2 SMNVEV (reference sequence). The V segment lost 6 bases and the J segment 4 bases; nucleotides outside the gene matches: 5. CDR3 amino acids: CASSPSGPTGELFF. DNA of the CDR3: TGTGCCAGCAGCCCTAGCGGCCCCACCGGGGAGCTGTTTTTT.

CDR3 in amino acids: CASSIVPTGRQTQYF. Written as DNA, the CDR3 is TGTGCCAGTAGTATAGTACCCACAGGGAGGCAGACCCAGTACTTC. The chain uses TRBV19 and TRBJ2-5; D possibly uses TRBD1 or TRBD2 (6 bases each). The V end lost 1 base, the J end lost 6 bases, and 15 bases lay between the germline ends. Germline-derived CDR1 and CDR2 are LNHDA and SQIVND (reference sequence). This CDR3 is built from 15 residues.

V and J are TRBV6-1 and TRBJ1-1, with 7 bases matching TRBD1. Trimming removed 6 bases from V and 0 bases from J; junction bases left unmatched: 4. In germline, CDR1 is MNHNS, CDR2 SASEGT. The CDR3 loop spans 14 amino acids. CDR3 DNA sequence: TGTGCCAGCAGCAAGACAGGGATGAACACTGAAGCTTTCTTT. The encoded protein is CASSKTGMNTEAFF.

The V call is TRBV6-1, the J call TRBJ2-1; D gene unclear. CDR1 and CDR2 (germline): MNHNS, SASEGT. The CDR3 contains 11 residues. The ends were cut back, 3 bases at V and 15 bases at J, with 12 bases in the middle. CDR3 sequence (DNA): TGTGCCAGCAGTGACACGGTTGGGCGGTTCTTC. Protein: CASSDTVGRFF.

This chain uses TRBV6-1 with TRBJ1-5; D gene unclear. Deletions cut 3 bases from V and 2 bases from J, with 8 bases between. This CDR3 contains 14 residues. Germline-derived CDR1 and CDR2 are MNHNS and SASEGT. CDR3 amino acids: CASSDNPRNQPQHF. CDR3 in DNA: TGTGCCAGCAGTGATAACCCGCGCAATCAGCCCCAGCATTTT.

The genes are TRBV10-3 and TRBJ2-3; 8 positions agree with TRBD2. Germline values: CDR1 ENHRY, CDR2 SYGVKD. The CDR3 spans 15 residues. V gave up 2 bases and J gave up 4 bases; unmatched junction bases: 5. CDR3 protein: CAISEREGISDTQYF. The CDR3 DNA follows: TGTGCCATCAGTGAGCGGGAGGGAATATCAGATACGCAGTATTTT.

The chain uses TRBV27 and TRBJ2-1; weak D call: TRBD1 (5 bases). Germline CDR1 reads MNHEY; CDR2 reads SMNVEV (reference sequence). V lost 7 bases and J lost 9, with 16 bases in between. The CDR3 has 13 residues. The chain's CDR3 is CASTLLGVGEQFF. CDR3 sequence (DNA): TGTGCCAGCACCCTCTTAGGGGTGGGTGAGCAGTTCTTC.

This sequence joins TRBV5-1 and TRBJ2-7; D might be TRBD1 (5 bases). Per germline, CDR1 SGHRS and CDR2 YFSETQ. The CDR3 is 14 residues long. Trimming pared 2 bases from V and 2 bases from J, leaving 11 bases between. CDR3 residues: CASSFWTTAYEQYF. CDR3 coding DNA: TGCGCCAGCAGCTTTTGGACAACGGCCTACGAGCAGTACTTC.

The V and J genes are TRBV19 and TRBJ2-2; 7 nucleotides match TRBD1. The germline V gene encodes CDR1 LNHDA and CDR2 SQIVND (reference sequence). The V and J ends lost 7 bases and 0 bases, in that order; junction bases with no gene match: 8. The CDR3 length is 16 residues. CDR3 DNA: TGTGCCAGTACCCCCAGAGGACAGGCGAACACCGGGGAGCTGTTTTTT. Protein: CASTPRGQANTGELFF.

The genes are TRBV19 and TRBJ2-7; TRBD1 matches 7 bases. Trimming at V came to 9 bases and at J to 2 bases, leaving 10 bases not matched to a gene. The CDR3 is 14 amino acids. CDR1 and CDR2 (germline): LNHDA, SQIVND (reference sequence). Here the CDR3 DNA reads TGTGCCAGAAAATTACTGACAGGGACCTACGAGCAGTACTTC. It translates to CARKLLTGTYEQYF.

The rearrangement joins TRBV18 to TRBJ2-7, with 8 bases fitting TRBD1. The CDR3 is made up of 14 amino acids. With 6 bases clipped from V and 7 bases from J, the junction kept 11 bases outside the gene matches. Germline V CDR1 and CDR2: KGHSH, LQKENI. Written as DNA, the CDR3 is TGTGCCAGCTCCCCTGGACAGGGTCCAAAGGAGCAGTACTTC. This gives the protein CASSPGQGPKEQYF.

This rearrangement joins TRBV6-1 to TRBJ1-2; 10 bases are shared with TRBD1. V lost 9 bases, J lost 7 bases, and 11 bases stayed unmatched. CDR3 length: 14 amino acids. Germline values: CDR1 MNHNS, CDR2 SASEGT. This CDR3 is CASHLTGGAGGYTF. The CDR3, as DNA: TGTGCCAGTCACCTGACAGGGGGCGCAGGTGGCTACACCTTC.

The DNA of the CDR3 is TGTGCCAGCAGTCTCGGGACTAGCGGGAGTCACTACGAGCAGTACTTC. The encoded protein is CASSLGTSGSHYEQYF. The chain has TRBV27 and TRBJ2-7; TRBD2 matches 14 bases. Germline values: CDR1 MNHEY, CDR2 SMNVEV (reference sequence). The CDR3 loop spans 16 amino acids. V dropped 5 bases and J dropped 3; count of bases not matched to a gene: 6.

This chain uses TRBV6-1 with TRBJ2-2; no definite D call. The CDR3 covers 13 residues. Per germline, CDR1 MNHNS and CDR2 SASEGT. V lost 7 bases to trimming and J lost 1 base, with 7 bases between them. The CDR3 DNA is TGTGCCAGCAAAGACGGGAACACCGGGGAGCTGTTTTTT. As protein: CASKDGNTGELFF.

The V and J genes are TRBV27 and TRBJ2-7, with TRBD2 matching over 7 bases. The CDR3 length is 14 residues. Germline trimming cut 5 bases from V and 3 bases from J; bases unmatched to any gene: 7. From germline, CDR1 is MNHEY and CDR2 SMNVEV (reference sequence). CDR3 region: CASSIASGSYEQYF. In nucleotides, the CDR3 is TGTGCCAGCAGTATAGCTAGCGGAAGCTACGAGCAGTACTTC.

This clone was seen only once. The chain uses TRBV6-5 and TRBJ2-2; 14 bases agree with TRBD2. The germline V gene has CDR1 MNHEY and CDR2 SVGAGI. V was clipped by 6 bases and J by 6 bases; unmatched bases: 3. There are 15 residues in the CDR3. The CDR3 reads CASRGTSGSPGELFF. CDR3 in DNA: TGTGCCAGCAGGGGGACTAGCGGGAGCCCCGGGGAGCTGTTTTTT.

V usage is TRBV11-3 and J usage is TRBJ2-1; D is ambiguous. The germline V gene has CDR1 SGHNT and CDR2 YENEEA. The CDR3 length is 15 residues. Trimming shortened V by 7 bases and J by 3 bases, and 16 bases separated the two germline ends. CDR3 region: CASTVGVGGYNEQFF. CDR3 coding DNA: TGTGCCAGCACCGTAGGAGTGGGCGGCTACAATGAGCAGTTCTTC.